What follows are 27 T cell receptor beta chains derived from one specimen sequenced in a study of blood T cell repertoires in COVID-19. Clones were sequenced by immunoSEQ multiplex PCR, and TCRdb holds only the in-frame ones, with some missing. Of a few hundred thousand clones in the sample, 85% to 90% were seen once. Material: PBMCs or T cells enriched from blood (not recorded which). The origin of the receptors is a man between 18 and 29 years old who had recovered from COVID-19.

The chain is built from TRBV10-3 and TRBJ1-5; D call uncertain. V was shortened by 0 bases and J by 0 bases, with 3 bases between the two germline ends. CDR1 and CDR2 from the germline V gene are ENHRY and SYGVKD. The CDR3 consists of 14 residues. CDR3 region: CAISESGSNQPQHF. For the CDR3, the DNA is TGTGCCATCAGTGAGTCCGGTAGCAATCAGCCCCAGCATTTT.

The chain links TRBV4-2 to TRBJ2-7; TRBD2 aligns across 8 bases. Germline CDR1 reads LGHNA; CDR2 reads YNFKEQ. The junction had 4 bases not matched to a gene; V was cut back by 0 bases and J by 3 bases. The CDR3 spans 15 residues. In nucleotides, the CDR3 is TGTGCCAGCAGCCAAGATGGTAGCGGGAACTACGAGCAGTACTTC. Its protein is CASSQDGSGNYEQYF.

The rearrangement uses TRBV6-5 and TRBJ2-2; possibly TRBD1 for D (5 bases). There are 15 residues in the CDR3. Looked up from germline, CDR1 is MNHEY and CDR2 is SVGAGI. V lost 5 bases and J lost 5, with 15 bases in between. This chain's CDR3 is CASSIFQGETGELFF. CDR3 sequence (DNA): TGTGCCAGCAGTATCTTTCAGGGTGAAACCGGGGAGCTGTTTTTT.

This chain joins TRBV7-2 and TRBJ2-7, with D perhaps matching TRBD1 (6 bases). V was clipped by 4 bases and J by 3 bases, with 19 bases between them. Germline V gives CDR1 SGHTA, CDR2 FQGNSA. The CDR3 has 16 residues. The DNA for the CDR3 is TGTGCCAGCAGCTCACTTGGACAGAAACGAGTCTACGAGCAGTACTTC. Its translation is CASSSLGQKRVYEQYF.

This chain joins TRBV6-1 and TRBJ2-5; TRBD1 matches 8 bases. V lost 1 base to trimming and J lost 1 base; unmatched junction nucleotides: 8. The CDR3 totals 17 residues. The germline V gene encodes CDR1 MNHNS and CDR2 SASEGT. CDR3 nucleotides: TGTGCCAGCAGTGAAGAGGGTGGACAGGGAATCCAAGAGACCCAGTACTTC. Encoded protein: CASSEEGGQGIQETQYF.

This clone was found once. The chain has TRBV6-5 and TRBJ2-2, with 10 bases identical to TRBD2. The V segment lost 7 bases and the J segment 4 bases; nucleotides outside the gene matches: 6. This CDR3 has 15 residues. Germline V lookup: CDR1 MNHEY, CDR2 SVGAGI. CDR3 in amino acids: CASKKREGLTGELFF. CDR3 nucleotide sequence: TGTGCCAGCAAGAAGCGGGAGGGCCTCACCGGGGAGCTGTTTTTT.

V usage is TRBV19 and J usage is TRBJ1-1; D possibly corresponds to TRBD1 (6 bases). Germline CDR1 is LNHDA and CDR2 is SQIVND (reference sequence). The CDR3 is 13 amino acids. The V gene lost 6 bases and the J gene lost 2 bases, with 10 bases spanning the gap. The CDR3 reads CASRDSYNTEAFF. DNA of the CDR3: TGTGCCAGTAGGGACAGCTACAACACTGAAGCTTTCTTT.

The V and J genes are TRBV28 and TRBJ1-1; 7 bases align to TRBD1. Germline CDR1 MDHEN, CDR2 SYDVKM. The CDR3 is 13 residues long. The junction had 5 bases not matched to a gene; V was cut back by 6 bases and J by 4 bases. The CDR3 DNA follows: TGTGCCAGCAGACAGGGGCCCGGCACTGAAGCTTTCTTT. It is translated as CASRQGPGTEAFF.

V and J are TRBV5-1 and TRBJ2-2; the D gene is possibly TRBD1 (5 bases). Per the germline V gene, CDR1 is SGHRS and CDR2 is YFSETQ. The CDR3 has 13 amino acids. The ends were cut back, 2 bases at V and 5 bases at J, with 7 bases in the middle. The CDR3 coding sequence is TGCGCCAGCAGCTTCGGACAAACCGGGGAGCTGTTTTTT. Translated: CASSFGQTGELFF.

Details on this clone: Other DNA sequences in the sample encode the same CDR3. The V and J genes are TRBV28 and TRBJ1-2, with 7 bases lining up with TRBD1. The trim removed 8 bases at V and 4 bases at J, leaving 4 bases unmatched. CDR1 is MDHEN, CDR2 SYDVKM, per germline. The CDR3 sequence is 12 residues long. CDR3 sequence (DNA): TGTGCCAGCGGGGGGACAGCCTATGGCTACACCTTC. It specifies CASGGTAYGYTF.

This sequence joins TRBV7-6 and TRBJ1-2; 10 positions match TRBD1. J was trimmed by 3 bases and V by 5 bases; bases with no gene match: 6. Germline CDR1 SGHVS, CDR2 FNYEAQ. The CDR3 has 15 residues. DNA of the CDR3: TGTGCCAGCAGCAAGGGACAGGGGAATGACTATGGCTACACCTTC. It codes for CASSKGQGNDYGYTF.

The chain uses TRBV6-1 and TRBJ1-2; D possibly corresponds to TRBD1 (6 bases). The CDR3 is 15 amino acids. CDR1 is MNHNS, CDR2 SASEGT, per germline. Trimming cost V 2 bases and J 4 bases, with 14 bases left between them. The chain's CDR3 is CASSESLGAVYGYTF. The CDR3, as DNA: TGTGCCAGCAGTGAATCGTTGGGGGCGGTCTATGGCTACACCTTC.

This clone has a single count. This chain connects TRBV29-1 to TRBJ1-2, with TRBD1 matching over 9 bases. Germline V gene sequence: CDR1 SQVTM, CDR2 ANQGSEA. The CDR3 sequence is 12 residues long. V gave up 7 bases and J gave up 7 bases; unmatched junction bases: 7. CDR3 sequence: CSAGDRDLGYTF. CDR3 in DNA: TGCAGCGCCGGGGACAGGGACCTTGGCTACACCTTC.

The chain has TRBV28 and TRBJ1-2, with TRBD1 as a possible D gene (5 bases). V was clipped by 6 bases and J by 4 bases, with 18 bases between them. In germline, CDR1 is MDHEN, CDR2 SYDVKM. CDR3 length equals 15 residues. The CDR3 bases are TGTGCCAGCAGCGAACGACCTCCGGGGGTCTATGGCTACACCTTC. Protein product: CASSERPPGVYGYTF.

V usage is TRBV28 and J usage is TRBJ1-1; 9 positions agree with TRBD1. Germline-derived CDR1 and CDR2 are MDHEN and SYDVKM. J gave up 1 base and V 6 bases, and 3 bases lay outside the gene matches. The CDR3 is made up of 14 amino acids. The CDR3 coding sequence is TGTGCCAGCAGACCGACAGGGGGGAACACTGAAGCTTTCTTT. This encodes CASRPTGGNTEAFF.

The rearrangement links TRBV4-2 to TRBJ2-1, with 9 nucleotides matching TRBD2. The CDR3 is 18 residues long. Losses at the gene ends were 0 bases for V and 4 bases for J; bases not matched to a gene: 10. CDR1 and CDR2 from the germline V gene are LGHNA and YNFKEQ. CDR3 residues: CASSQDWMLAGLYNEQFF. The CDR3 region has the DNA TGTGCCAGCAGCCAAGACTGGATGCTAGCGGGGCTATACAATGAGCAGTTCTTC.

The chain has TRBV3-1 (or the pseudogene TRBV3-2) and TRBJ2-4, with D perhaps TRBD2 (6 bases). The CDR3 is 15 residues long. Per the germline V gene, CDR1 is LGHDT and CDR2 is YNNKEL (reference sequence). V shed 5 bases and J shed 1 base, with 12 bases lying between them. The chain's CDR3 is CASSGGLYAKNIQYF. CDR3 DNA sequence: TGTGCCAGCAGCGGGGGACTTTACGCCAAAAACATTCAGTACTTC.

J is TRBJ2-2 and V is TRBV19; D is undetermined. The CDR3 covers 15 residues. The V end lost 8 bases, the J end lost 0 bases, and 13 bases lay between the germline ends. Germline CDR1 and CDR2: LNHDA and SQIVND (reference sequence). The CDR3 sequence: CASSTTEANTGELFF. The DNA of the CDR3 is TGTGCCAGTTCTACCACAGAAGCGAACACCGGGGAGCTGTTTTTT.

The chain carries TRBV9 and TRBJ1-2; D remains unclear. This CDR3 region has 15 residues. The germline V gene has CDR1 SGDLS and CDR2 YYNGEE. V lost 3 bases and J 2 bases, leaving 14 bases between the germline ends. The CDR3 DNA reads TGTGCCAGCAGCGGTCTCGGCAGCGGAAACTATGGCTACACCTTC. It yields the protein CASSGLGSGNYGYTF.

The genes are TRBV5-6 and TRBJ1-5, with D possibly matching TRBD1 (6 bases). Trimming shortened V by 4 bases and J by 3 bases, and 17 bases separated the two germline ends. The germline CDR1 and CDR2 sequences are SGHDT and YYEEEE. This CDR3 has 16 amino acids. Here the CDR3 reads CASSKQGYFSNQPQHF. Written as DNA, the CDR3 is TGTGCCAGCAGCAAACAGGGTTATTTCTCCAATCAGCCCCAGCATTTT.

The chain carries TRBV6-5 and TRBJ1-4, with TRBD1 identical over 8 bases. Trimming took 2 bases from V and 5 from J; bases not matched to a gene: 4. Per germline, CDR1 MNHEY and CDR2 SVGAGI. This CDR3 is built from 15 residues. CDR3 region: CASSYRTGRNEKLFF. The CDR3, as DNA: TGTGCCAGCAGTTACCGGACAGGGAGGAATGAAAAACTGTTTTTT.

The chain is built from TRBV29-1 and TRBJ2-7, with a tentative D call TRBD1 (6 bases). Trimming removed 4 bases from V and 3 bases from J, with 13 bases in between. This CDR3 has 13 residues. Germline CDR1 SQVTM, CDR2 ANQGSEA. CDR3 DNA: TGCAGCGTTGGGACAGAATTAGACTACGAGCAGTACTTC. Its translation: CSVGTELDYEQYF.

This rearrangement joins TRBV14 to TRBJ1-1; tentatively, D is TRBD1 (5 bases). Per germline, CDR1 SGHDN and CDR2 FVKESK. This CDR3 spans 13 amino acids. With 4 bases removed from V and 11 bases from J, the gap between germline ends came to 17 bases. CDR3 residues: CASSPLNRGDAFF. The DNA for the CDR3 is TGTGCCAGCAGCCCCTTGAATAGGGGCGACGCTTTCTTT.

This chain connects TRBV5-4 to TRBJ1-2; unclear D gene. Germline V gives CDR1 SGHNT, CDR2 YYREEE (reference sequence). The V gene lost 0 bases and the J gene lost 8 bases, with 17 bases spanning the gap. CDR3 length: 15 amino acids. Here the CDR3 reads CASSLGAGSTGGYTF. Written as DNA, the CDR3 is TGTGCCAGCAGCTTGGGAGCGGGGAGCACGGGGGGCTACACCTTC.

This sequence joins TRBV28 and TRBJ1-1, with TRBD1 as a possible D gene (6 bases). Trimming cost V 7 bases and J 1 base, with 13 bases left between them. This CDR3 has 14 amino acids. Germline-derived CDR1 and CDR2 are MDHEN and SYDVKM. CDR3 loop: CASTGVNWNTEAFF. The CDR3 DNA reads TGTGCCAGCACAGGGGTGAATTGGAACACTGAAGCTTTCTTT.

This clone was found once. Here the CDR3 reads CASSGGRDYGYTF. The CDR3 DNA reads TGCGCCAGCAGCGGAGGACGGGATTATGGCTACACCTTC. This rearrangement joins TRBV5-1 to TRBJ1-2; D gene uncertain. The CDR3 is made up of 13 amino acids. Trimming took 4 bases from V and 5 from J, leaving 12 bases between them. Germline-derived CDR1 and CDR2 are SGHRS and YFSETQ.

This rearrangement joins TRBV4-1 to TRBJ1-5; D is undetermined. The CDR3 totals 16 residues. In germline, CDR1 is MGHRA, CDR2 YSYEKL. The V and J ends lost 6 bases and 4 bases respectively, with 19 bases between them. In nucleotides, the CDR3 is TGCGCCAGCAGGCTAAACGTAGCCGGGGTAAATCAGCCCCAGCATTTT. It specifies CASRLNVAGVNQPQHF.